This T cell receptor beta chain was captured by sequencing in a study of blood T cell repertoires in COVID-19. Germline lookup yields CDR1 SGHRS and CDR2 YFSETQ. The CDR3 has 15 residues. With 0 bases removed from V and 4 bases from J, the gap between germline ends came to 11 bases. Profiled with immunoSEQ multiplex PCR; TCRdb holds only in-frame clones, not every one. The data hold under 200,000 clones, with around 80% observed a single time. The count of this clone is one. Other DNA sequences from this sample encode an identical CDR3 as well. The sequenced sample was peripheral blood. This clonotype originated in an older woman with COVID-19, enrolled during active disease. The J gene is TRBJ1-3, the V gene TRBV5-1; tentatively, D is TRBD1 (6 bases). CDR3 in DNA: TGCGCCAGCAGCTTGGCCACAGGGCTGGGAAACACCATATATTTT. As protein: CASSLATGLGNTIYF. Full variable domain (outside the CDR3, taken from reference TRBV5-1 and TRBJ1-3): KAGVTQTPRYLIKTRGQQVTLSCSPISGHRSVSWYQQTPGQGLQFLFEYFSETQRNKGNFPGRFSGRQFSNSRSEMNVSTLELGDSALYLCASSLATGLGNTIYFGEGSWLTVV.